This entry features one TCR beta chain sequence. Its antigen is unknown. This table comes from immunoSEQ multiplex PCR, and its TCRdb copy is limited to in-frame clones, with some not included. The profile shows about 23,000 clones, 73% of them singletons. The CDR3 contains 14 residues. Per the germline V gene, CDR1 is SGHTA and CDR2 is FQGTGA. V was clipped by 2 bases and J by 8 bases, with 13 bases between them. The sample comes from a study of tumor-infiltrating lymphocytes in localized non-small cell lung cancer. Study results and caveats: Technical variation could not be separated from intratumor heterogeneity here. Tumor T-cell fraction from TCR sequencing was not associated with recurrence-free survival (p = 0.61).

This TCR was sampled from a human donor with non-small cell lung cancer. Sequenced: lung tumor tissue. The rearrangement uses TRBV7-3 and TRBJ2-1, with D perhaps assigned TRBD1 or TRBD2 (6 bases each). DNA for the CDR3: TGTGCCAGCAGCTTAGGGGGGACATTAGATGAGCAGTTCTTC. Its translation is CASSLGGTLDEQFF.